Included here is one T cell receptor beta chain sequence, with context. This record comes from a study of blood T cell repertoires in COVID-19. Study at large: Acute-phase and convalescent COVID-19 samples originated in the United States, Italy and Spain. Sources were T cells, B-cell-depleted T cells, or PBMCs; the material itself was cDNA or gDNA.

The authors' processing: From reference gene primer amplification, estimates of nucleated cell counts were derived. Sequencing was performed with immunoSEQ multiplex PCR; in TCRdb, only in-frame clones are kept and a portion is missing. V and J calls and clone size are those listed in that table; D and trimming were worked out from the DNA. This sample has about 360,000 clones; about 88% occur once, and the top ten carry 2.5% to 3.5%. This sequence was found in a human donor in a cohort sampled during active COVID-19. The sequenced material came from peripheral blood.

The CDR3 bases are TGTGCCACCAGTGATTTCACTAGCGGGGGGGAGACCCAGTACTTC. As protein: CATSDFTSGGETQYF. The rearrangement uses TRBV24-1 and TRBJ2-5; TRBD2 matches 12 bases. Germline V gives CDR1 KGHDR, CDR2 SFDVKD. The CDR3 spans 15 residues. V trimming: 1 base; J trimming: 5 bases; junction bases outside the gene matches: 1.